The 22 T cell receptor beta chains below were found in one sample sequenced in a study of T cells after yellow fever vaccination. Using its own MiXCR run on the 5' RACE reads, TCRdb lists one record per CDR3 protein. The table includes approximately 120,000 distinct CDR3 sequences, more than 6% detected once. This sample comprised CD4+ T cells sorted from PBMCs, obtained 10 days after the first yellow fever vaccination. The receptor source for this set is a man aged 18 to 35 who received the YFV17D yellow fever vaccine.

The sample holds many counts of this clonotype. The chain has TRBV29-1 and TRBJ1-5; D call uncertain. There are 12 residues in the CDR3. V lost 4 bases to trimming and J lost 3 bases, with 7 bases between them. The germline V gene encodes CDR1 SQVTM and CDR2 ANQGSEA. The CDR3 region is CSVGEFNQPQHF. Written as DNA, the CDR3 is TGCAGCGTTGGGGAGTTCAATCAGCCCCAGCATTTT.

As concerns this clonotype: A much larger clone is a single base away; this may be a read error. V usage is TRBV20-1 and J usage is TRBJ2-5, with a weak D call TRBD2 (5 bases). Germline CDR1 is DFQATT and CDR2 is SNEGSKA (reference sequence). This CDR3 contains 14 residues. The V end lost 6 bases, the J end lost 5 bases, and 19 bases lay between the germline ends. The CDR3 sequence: CSASERCGGETQYF. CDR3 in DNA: TGCAGTGCAAGCGAGAGGTGCGGCGGGGAGACCCAGTACTTC.

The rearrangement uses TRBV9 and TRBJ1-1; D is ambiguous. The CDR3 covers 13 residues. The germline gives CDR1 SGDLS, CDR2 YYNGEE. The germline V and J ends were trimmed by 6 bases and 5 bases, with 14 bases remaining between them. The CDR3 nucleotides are TGTGCCAGCACCCCTGCAACCGCGACTGAAGCTTTCTTT. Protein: CASTPATATEAFF.

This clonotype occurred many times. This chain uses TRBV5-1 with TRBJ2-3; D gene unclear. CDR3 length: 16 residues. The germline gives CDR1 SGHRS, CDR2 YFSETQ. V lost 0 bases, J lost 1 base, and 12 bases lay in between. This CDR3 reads CASSLALLSGTDTQYF. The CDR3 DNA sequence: TGCGCCAGCAGCTTGGCCCTTCTATCGGGCACAGATACGCAGTATTTT.

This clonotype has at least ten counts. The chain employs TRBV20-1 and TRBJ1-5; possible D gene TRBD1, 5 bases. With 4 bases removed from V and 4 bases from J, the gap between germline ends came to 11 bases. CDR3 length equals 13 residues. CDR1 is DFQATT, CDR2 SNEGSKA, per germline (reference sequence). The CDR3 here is CSAIRAWNQPQHF. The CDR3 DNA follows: TGCAGTGCTATCAGGGCGTGGAATCAGCCCCAGCATTTT.

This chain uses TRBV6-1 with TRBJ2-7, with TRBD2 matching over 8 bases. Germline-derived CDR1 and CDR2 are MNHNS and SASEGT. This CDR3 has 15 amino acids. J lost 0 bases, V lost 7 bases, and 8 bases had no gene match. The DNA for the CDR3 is TGTGCCAGCACTGTCGGGGGGGGGAGCTCCTACGAGCAGTACTTC. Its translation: CASTVGGGSSYEQYF.

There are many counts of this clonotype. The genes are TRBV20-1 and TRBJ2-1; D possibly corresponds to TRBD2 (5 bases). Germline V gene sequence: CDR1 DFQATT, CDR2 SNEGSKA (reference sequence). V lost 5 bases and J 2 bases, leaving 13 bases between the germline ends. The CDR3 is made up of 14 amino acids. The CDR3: CSALRGGAYNEQFF. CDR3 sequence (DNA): TGCAGTGCTCTCCGGGGTGGAGCCTACAATGAGCAGTTCTTC.

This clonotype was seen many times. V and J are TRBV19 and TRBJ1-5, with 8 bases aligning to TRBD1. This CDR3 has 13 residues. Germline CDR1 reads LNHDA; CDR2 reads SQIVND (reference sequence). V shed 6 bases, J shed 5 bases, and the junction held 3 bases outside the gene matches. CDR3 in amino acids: CASSQQGDQPQHF. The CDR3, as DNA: TGTGCCAGTAGCCAACAGGGGGATCAGCCCCAGCATTTT.

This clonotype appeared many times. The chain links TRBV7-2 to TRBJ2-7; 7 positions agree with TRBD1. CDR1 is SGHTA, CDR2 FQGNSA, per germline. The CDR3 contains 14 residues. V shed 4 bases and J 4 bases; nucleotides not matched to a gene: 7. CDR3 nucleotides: TGTGCCAGCAGCTCAGGGGGTCCCTCTTACGAGCAGTACTTC. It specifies CASSSGGPSYEQYF.

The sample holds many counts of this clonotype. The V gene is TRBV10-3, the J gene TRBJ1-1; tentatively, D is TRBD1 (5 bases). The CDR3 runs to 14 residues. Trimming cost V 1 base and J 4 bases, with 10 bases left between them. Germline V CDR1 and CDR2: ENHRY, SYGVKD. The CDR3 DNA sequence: TGTGCCATCAGTGAGTTCGGAGGGGTCACTGAAGCTTTCTTT. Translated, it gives CAISEFGGVTEAFF.

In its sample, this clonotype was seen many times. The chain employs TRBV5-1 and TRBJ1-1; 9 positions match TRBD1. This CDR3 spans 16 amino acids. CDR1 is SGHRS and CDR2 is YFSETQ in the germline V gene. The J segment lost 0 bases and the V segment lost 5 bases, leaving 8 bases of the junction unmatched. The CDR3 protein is CASRKGQGLMNTEAFF. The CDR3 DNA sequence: TGCGCCAGCAGAAAGGGACAGGGACTTATGAACACTGAAGCTTTCTTT.

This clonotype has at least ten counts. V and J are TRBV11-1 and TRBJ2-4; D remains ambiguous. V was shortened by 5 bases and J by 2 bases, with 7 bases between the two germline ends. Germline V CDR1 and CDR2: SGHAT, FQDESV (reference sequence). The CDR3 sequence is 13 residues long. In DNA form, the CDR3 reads TGTGCCAGCAGCGGGCTCTCCAAAAACATTCAGTACTTC. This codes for CASSGLSKNIQYF.

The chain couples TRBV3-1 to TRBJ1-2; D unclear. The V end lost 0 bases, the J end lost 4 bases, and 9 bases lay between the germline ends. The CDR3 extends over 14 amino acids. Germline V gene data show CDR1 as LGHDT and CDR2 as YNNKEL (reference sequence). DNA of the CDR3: TGTGCCAGCAGCCAAGACAGAGCCCTCTATGGCTACACCTTC. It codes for CASSQDRALYGYTF.

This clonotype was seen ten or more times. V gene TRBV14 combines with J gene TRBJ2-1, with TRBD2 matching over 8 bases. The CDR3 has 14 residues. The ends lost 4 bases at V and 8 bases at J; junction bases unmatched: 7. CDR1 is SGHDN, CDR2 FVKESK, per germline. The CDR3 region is CASSPQRGIDEQFF. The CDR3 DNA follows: TGTGCCAGCAGCCCGCAGCGGGGGATCGATGAGCAGTTCTTC.

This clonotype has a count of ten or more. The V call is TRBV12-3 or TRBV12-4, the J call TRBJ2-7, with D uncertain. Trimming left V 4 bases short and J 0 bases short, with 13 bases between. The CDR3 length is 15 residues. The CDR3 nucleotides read TGTGCCAGCAGTTCCCCCGGACGGAACTCCTACGAGCAGTACTTC. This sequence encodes CASSSPGRNSYEQYF.

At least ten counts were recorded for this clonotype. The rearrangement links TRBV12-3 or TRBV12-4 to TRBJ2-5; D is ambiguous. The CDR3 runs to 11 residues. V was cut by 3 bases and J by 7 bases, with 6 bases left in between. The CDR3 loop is CASSFSPTQYF. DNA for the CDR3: TGTGCCAGCAGTTTCTCCCCGACCCAGTACTTC.

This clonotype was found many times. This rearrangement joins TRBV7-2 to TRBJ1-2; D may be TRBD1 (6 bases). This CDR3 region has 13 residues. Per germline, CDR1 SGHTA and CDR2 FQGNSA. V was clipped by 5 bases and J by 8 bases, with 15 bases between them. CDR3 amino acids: CASSRGGPTGYTF. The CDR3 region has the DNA TGTGCCAGCAGCCGGGGGGGGCCGACGGGCTACACCTTC.

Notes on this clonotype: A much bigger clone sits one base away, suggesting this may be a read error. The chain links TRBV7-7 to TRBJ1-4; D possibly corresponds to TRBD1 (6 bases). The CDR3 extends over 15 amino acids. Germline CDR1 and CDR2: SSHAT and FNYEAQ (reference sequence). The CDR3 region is CASSPGTWRREKLFF. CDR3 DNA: TGTGCTAGCAGCCCCGGGACATGGAGGAGAGAAAAACTGTTTTTT. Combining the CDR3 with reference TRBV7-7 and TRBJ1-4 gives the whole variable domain GAGVSQSPRYKVTKRGQDVTLRCDPISSHATLYWYQQALGQGPEFLTYFNYEAQPDKSGLPSDRFSAERPEGSISTLTIQRTEQRDSAMYRCASSPGTWRREKLFFGSGTQLSVL.

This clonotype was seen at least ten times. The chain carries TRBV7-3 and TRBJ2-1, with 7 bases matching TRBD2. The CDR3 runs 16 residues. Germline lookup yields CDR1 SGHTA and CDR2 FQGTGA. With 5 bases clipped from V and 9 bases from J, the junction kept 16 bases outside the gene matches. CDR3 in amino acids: CASSPSPAGTKVEQFF. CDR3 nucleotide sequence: TGTGCCAGCAGCCCCAGCCCCGCCGGGACTAAGGTTGAGCAGTTCTTC.

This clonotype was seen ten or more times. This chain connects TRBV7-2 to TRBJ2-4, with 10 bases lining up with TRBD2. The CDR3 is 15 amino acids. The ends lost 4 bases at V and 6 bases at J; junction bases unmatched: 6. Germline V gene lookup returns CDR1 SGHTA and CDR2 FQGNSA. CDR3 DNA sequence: TGTGCCAGCAGCTCACAAAGCGGGGGGGGAAACATTCAGTACTTC. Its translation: CASSSQSGGGNIQYF. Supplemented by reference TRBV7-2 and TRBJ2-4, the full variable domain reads GAGVSQSPSNKVTEKGKDVELRCDPISGHTALYWYRQSLGQGLEFLIYFQGNSAPDKSGLPSDRFSAERTGGSVSTLTIQRTQQEDSAVYLCASSSQSGGGNIQYFGAGTRLSVL.

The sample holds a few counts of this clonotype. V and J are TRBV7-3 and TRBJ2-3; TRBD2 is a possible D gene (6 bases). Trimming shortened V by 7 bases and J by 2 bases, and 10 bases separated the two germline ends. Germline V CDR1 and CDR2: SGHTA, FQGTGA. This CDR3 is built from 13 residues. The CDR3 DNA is TGTGCCAGCACTGGGGGGAACACAGATACGCAGTATTTT. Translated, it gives CASTGGNTDTQYF.

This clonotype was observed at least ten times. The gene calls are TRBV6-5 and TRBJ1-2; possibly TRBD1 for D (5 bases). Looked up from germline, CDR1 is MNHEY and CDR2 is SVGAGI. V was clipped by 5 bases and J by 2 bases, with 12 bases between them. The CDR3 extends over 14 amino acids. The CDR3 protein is CASSNLGTNYGYTF. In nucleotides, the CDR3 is TGTGCCAGCAGTAACCTAGGGACGAACTATGGCTACACCTTC.